This T cell receptor beta chain emerged from a study of glioma-infiltrating T cells after dendritic cell vaccination. Study as a whole: Patients received three intradermal dendritic cell vaccine injections at biweekly intervals.

The immunoSEQ assay amplified TCRB CDR3 from up to 2 ug DNA. The data were produced by immunoSEQ multiplex PCR, yet TCRdb's version contains in-frame clones alone and is incomplete. This sample yields some 91,000 clones, of which 80% to 90% are seen a single time; 2% to 2.5% belongs to the top ten. Germline loops: CDR1 MNHEY, CDR2 SVGAGI. The V end lost 6 bases, the J end lost 6 bases, and 12 bases lay between the germline ends. The CDR3 spans 13 residues. Noted time point: after dendritic cell vaccination, including at tumor progression/relapse. Before vaccination, two weeks after the third vaccination, and at progression, PBMC were collected.

Sample: blood, taken after dendritic cell vaccination. The source is a human donor with glioblastoma. The V and J genes are TRBV6-5 and TRBJ2-4, with D possibly matching TRBD1 (6 bases). CDR3 in DNA: TGTGCCAGCAGAACCAGGGGCGGAAACATTCAGTACTTC. This sequence encodes CASRTRGGNIQYF.